One sample yielded the 13 T cell receptor beta chains listed below, sequenced in a study of T cell repertoires in cytomegalovirus infection. TCRdb reprocessed the reads via MiXCR and lists one record per CDR3 protein. The profile covers around 260,000 distinct CDR3 sequences, with roughly 9.1% appearing a single time and about 14% taken by the ten largest. Material for sequencing was PBMCs. The receptors stem from a human donor in good health (CMV status not recorded). Some clones in this sample may be carry-over from other donors' samples.

This clonotype was observed many times. The chain has TRBV7-2 and TRBJ2-7; D not resolved. V was pared by 5 bases and J by 3 bases, with 11 bases between. The length of the CDR3 is 13 residues. Per the germline V gene, CDR1 is SGHTA and CDR2 is FQGNSA. This CDR3 is CASSPHTLYEQYF. CDR3 DNA sequence: TGTGCCAGCAGCCCTCACACCCTCTACGAGCAGTACTTC.

This clonotype was detected ten times or more. The chain recombines TRBV7-9 with TRBJ2-7; TRBD2 matches at 8 bases. The germline V gene has CDR1 SEHNR and CDR2 FQNEAQ (reference sequence). The CDR3 runs 14 residues. Germline trimming cut 3 bases from V and 5 bases from J; bases unmatched to any gene: 6. The CDR3 is CASSFGGVGDEQYF. As DNA, the CDR3 is TGTGCCAGCAGCTTCGGGGGGGTGGGAGACGAGCAGTACTTC.

CDR3 residues: CASSFNRGPVETQYF. CDR3 nucleotides: TGTGCCAGCAGCTTCAACAGGGGTCCCGTAGAGACCCAGTACTTC. The chain links TRBV11-2 to TRBJ2-5, with 7 bases fitting TRBD1. Germline CDR1 is SGHAT and CDR2 is FQNNGV. The V segment lost 3 bases and the J segment 4 bases; nucleotides outside the gene matches: 8. CDR3 length: 15 residues.

This clonotype appeared many times. The chain is built from TRBV12-3 or TRBV12-4 and TRBJ2-1; TRBD2 aligns across 11 bases. The CDR3 length is 14 residues. The V segment lost 6 bases and the J segment 5 bases; nucleotides outside the gene matches: 3. The CDR3 bases are TGTGCCAGCAGAACTAGCGGGAGTAACAATGAGCAGTTCTTC. This translates into CASRTSGSNNEQFF.

Ten or more counts support this clonotype. This chain connects TRBV7-2 to TRBJ1-5; D perhaps matches TRBD1 (6 bases). CDR1 is SGHTA, CDR2 FQGNSA, per germline. The CDR3 contains 13 residues. Trimming stripped 5 bases from V and 5 bases from J, with 10 bases between. The CDR3 DNA is TGTGCCAGCAGCCAACAGGGAGATCAGCCCCAGCATTTT. Encoded protein: CASSQQGDQPQHF.

This clonotype occurred many times. The chain recombines TRBV19 with TRBJ1-2, with 7 bases lining up with TRBD1. From germline, CDR1 is LNHDA and CDR2 SQIVND (reference sequence). The CDR3 spans 14 residues. The ends lost 3 bases at V and 4 bases at J; junction bases unmatched: 5. The CDR3 bases are TGTGCCAGTAGTATCCCAGGGGGAGGCTATGGCTACACCTTC. Its protein is CASSIPGGGYGYTF.

This clonotype was found many times. The CDR3 DNA reads as TGTGCCAGCAGCCGACGACAGGACCGCACTGAAGCTTTCTTT. It is translated as CASSRRQDRTEAFF. The genes are TRBV5-6 and TRBJ1-1; possible D gene TRBD1, 6 bases. The CDR3 contains 14 residues. The V and J ends lost 4 bases and 4 bases respectively, with 14 bases between them. Germline loops: CDR1 SGHDT, CDR2 YYEEEE.

In its sample, this clonotype was seen many times. This rearrangement joins TRBV7-2 to TRBJ2-7; 7 bases match TRBD1. This CDR3 comprises 14 residues. Germline V CDR1 and CDR2: SGHTA, FQGNSA. V shed 5 bases and J 2 bases; nucleotides not matched to a gene: 6. As DNA, the CDR3 is TGTGCCAGCAGCCCCCAGACAGGGACCTACGAGCAGTACTTC. It yields the protein CASSPQTGTYEQYF.

This clonotype was recorded many times. This chain connects TRBV7-2 to TRBJ2-3; maybe TRBD2 (6 bases). The CDR3 contains 16 residues. Germline CDR1 reads SGHTA; CDR2 reads FQGNSA. With 0 bases removed from V and 3 bases from J, the gap between germline ends came to 13 bases. The CDR3 loop reads CASSLAGTGETDTQYF. In nucleotides, the CDR3 is TGTGCCAGCAGCTTAGCTGGGACGGGGGAAACAGATACGCAGTATTTT. Complete variable domain (other parts from reference TRBV7-2 and TRBJ2-3): GAGVSQSPSNKVTEKGKDVELRCDPISGHTALYWYRQSLGQGLEFLIYFQGNSAPDKSGLPSDRFSAERTGGSVSTLTIQRTQQEDSAVYLCASSLAGTGETDTQYFGPGTRLTVL.

At least ten counts were recorded for this clonotype. The V gene is TRBV6-2 or TRBV6-3, the J gene TRBJ1-5; 7 nucleotides line up with TRBD1. CDR3 size: 14 residues. CDR1 is MNHEY, CDR2 SVGEGT, per germline. V shed 5 bases, J shed 7 bases, and the junction held 8 bases outside the gene matches. The CDR3 here is CASSLTGSHQPQHF. DNA for the CDR3: TGTGCCAGCAGTCTGACAGGGTCCCACCAGCCCCAGCATTTT.

This clonotype was picked up many times. This rearrangement joins TRBV7-2 to TRBJ1-3; D might be TRBD1 (6 bases). V was pared by 1 base and J by 0 bases, with 13 bases between. The CDR3 has 17 residues. Per germline, CDR1 SGHTA and CDR2 FQGNSA. Here the CDR3 DNA reads TGTGCCAGCAGCTTAGTCGGTGGACAGTTCTCTGGAAACACCATATATTTT. Protein product: CASSLVGGQFSGNTIYF.

The chain uses TRBV12-3 or TRBV12-4 and TRBJ2-5; D might be TRBD1 (6 bases). CDR3 size: 14 residues. The germline V and J ends were trimmed by 3 bases and 5 bases, with 13 bases remaining between them. The CDR3 nucleotides are TGTGCCAGCAGTTTCCAGACAGGTACCGAGACCCAGTACTTC. It codes for CASSFQTGTETQYF.

At least ten counts were recorded for this clonotype. V is TRBV29-1 and J is TRBJ1-1; D is uncertain. The CDR3 extends over 14 amino acids. Deletions cut 4 bases from V and 0 bases from J, with 12 bases between. The germline gives CDR1 SQVTM, CDR2 ANQGSEA. CDR3 DNA: TGCAGCGTTGTTCTTCCCCGGATGAACACTGAAGCTTTCTTT. It encodes CSVVLPRMNTEAFF. The variable domain in full, with the rest retrieved from reference TRBV29-1 and TRBJ1-1, is SAVISQKPSRDICQRGTSLTIQCQVDSQVTMMFWYRQQPGQSLTLIATANQGSEATYESGFVIDKFPISRPNLTFSTLTVSNMSPEDSSIYLCSVVLPRMNTEAFFGQGTRLTVV.